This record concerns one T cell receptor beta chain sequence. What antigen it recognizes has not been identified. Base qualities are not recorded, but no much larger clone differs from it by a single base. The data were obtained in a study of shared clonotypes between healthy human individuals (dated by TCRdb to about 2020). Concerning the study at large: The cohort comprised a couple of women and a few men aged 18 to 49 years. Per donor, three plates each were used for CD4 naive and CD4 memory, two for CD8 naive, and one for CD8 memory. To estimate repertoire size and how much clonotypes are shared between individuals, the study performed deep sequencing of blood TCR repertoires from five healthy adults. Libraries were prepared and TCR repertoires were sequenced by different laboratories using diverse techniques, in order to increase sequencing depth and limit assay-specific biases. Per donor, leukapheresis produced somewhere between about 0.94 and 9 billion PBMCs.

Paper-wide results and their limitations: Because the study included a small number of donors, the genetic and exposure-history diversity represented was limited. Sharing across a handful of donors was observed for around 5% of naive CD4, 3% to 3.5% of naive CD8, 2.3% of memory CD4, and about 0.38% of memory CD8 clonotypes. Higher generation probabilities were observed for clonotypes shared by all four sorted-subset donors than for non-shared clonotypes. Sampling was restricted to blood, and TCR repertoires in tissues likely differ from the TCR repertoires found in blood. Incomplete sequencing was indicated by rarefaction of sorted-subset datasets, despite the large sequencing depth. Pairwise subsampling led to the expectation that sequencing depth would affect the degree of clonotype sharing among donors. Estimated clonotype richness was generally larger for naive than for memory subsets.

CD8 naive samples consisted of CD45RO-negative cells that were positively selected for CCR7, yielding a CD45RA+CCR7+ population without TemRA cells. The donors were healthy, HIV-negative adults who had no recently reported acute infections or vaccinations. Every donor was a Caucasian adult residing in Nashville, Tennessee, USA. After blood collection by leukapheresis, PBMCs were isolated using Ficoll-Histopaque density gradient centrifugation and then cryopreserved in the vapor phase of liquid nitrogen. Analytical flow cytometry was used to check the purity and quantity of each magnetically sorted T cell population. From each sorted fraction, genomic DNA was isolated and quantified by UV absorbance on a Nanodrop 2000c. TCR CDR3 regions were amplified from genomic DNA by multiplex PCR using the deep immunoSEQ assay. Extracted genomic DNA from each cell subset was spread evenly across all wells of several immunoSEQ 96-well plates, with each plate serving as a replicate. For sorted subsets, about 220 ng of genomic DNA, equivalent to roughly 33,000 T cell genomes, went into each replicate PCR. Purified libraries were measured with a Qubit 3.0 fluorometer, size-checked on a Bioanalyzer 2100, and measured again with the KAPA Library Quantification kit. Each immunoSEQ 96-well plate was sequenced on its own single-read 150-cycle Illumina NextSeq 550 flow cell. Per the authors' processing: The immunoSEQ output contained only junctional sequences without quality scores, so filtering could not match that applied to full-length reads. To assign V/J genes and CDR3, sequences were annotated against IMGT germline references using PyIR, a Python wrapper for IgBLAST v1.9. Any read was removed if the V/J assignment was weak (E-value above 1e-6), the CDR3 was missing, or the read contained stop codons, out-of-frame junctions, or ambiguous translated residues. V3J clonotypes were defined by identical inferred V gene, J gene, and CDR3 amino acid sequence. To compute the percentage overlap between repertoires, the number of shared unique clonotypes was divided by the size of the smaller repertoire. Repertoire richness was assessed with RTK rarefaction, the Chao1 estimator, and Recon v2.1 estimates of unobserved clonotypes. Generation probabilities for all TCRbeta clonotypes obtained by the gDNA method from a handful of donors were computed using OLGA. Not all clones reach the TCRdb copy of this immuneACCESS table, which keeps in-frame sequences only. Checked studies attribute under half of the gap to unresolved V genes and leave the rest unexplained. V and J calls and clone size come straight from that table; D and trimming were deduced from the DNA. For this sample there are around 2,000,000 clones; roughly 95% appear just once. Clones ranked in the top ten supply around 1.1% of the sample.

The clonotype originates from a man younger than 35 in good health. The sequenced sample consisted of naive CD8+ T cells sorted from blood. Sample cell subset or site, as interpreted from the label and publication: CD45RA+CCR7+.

The nucleotide sequence is TGTGCCATCCACACCGACAGGGGGTTTGCTTTCTTT. This yields the protein CAIHTDRGFAFF. The sequence links TRBV19 to TRBJ1-1, and TRBD1 matches 9 of the central bases. Via the germline V gene (reference sequence), CDR1 is LNHDA and CDR2 SQIVND. The CDR3 holds 12 amino acids from the cysteine to the phenylalanine. Of all the DNA, just the CDR3 is kept, 36 bases in frame from base 1. Ends trimmed: V by 10 bases, J by 11 bases; bases unmatched to a gene: 11.